This TCR beta chain was obtained from a study of shared clonotypes between healthy human individuals. CD4+ cell separation produced CD45RA+ naive and CD45RA-negative memory subsets. Profiling relied on immunoSEQ multiplex PCR, and the TCRdb table lists in-frame clones only, not all of them. The sample records around 1.4 million clones, less than 99% being singletons. With 4 bases removed from V and 6 bases from J, the gap between germline ends came to 12 bases. The CDR3 loop spans 12 amino acids. Germline values: CDR1 SQVTM, CDR2 ANQGSEA. The sequence was obtained from a man aged 25-40 years in good health. The sequenced material came from naive CD4+ T cells sorted from blood. Subset defined: CD45RA+ positively selected. The chain uses TRBV29-1 and TRBJ1-2; possibly TRBD1 for D (6 bases). The CDR3 loop is CSVVRGGDGYTF. CDR3 nucleotides: TGCAGCGTTGTTAGGGGGGGAGATGGCTACACCTTC.